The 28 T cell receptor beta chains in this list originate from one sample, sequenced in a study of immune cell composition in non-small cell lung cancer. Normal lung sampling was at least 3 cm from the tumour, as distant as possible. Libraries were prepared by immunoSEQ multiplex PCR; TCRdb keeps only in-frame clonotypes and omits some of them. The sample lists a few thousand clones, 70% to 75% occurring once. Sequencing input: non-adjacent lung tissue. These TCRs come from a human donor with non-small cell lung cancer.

CDR3 protein: CASSFERTSGSDTQYF. DNA of the CDR3: TGCGCCAGCAGCTTCGAGAGGACTAGCGGGAGTGATACGCAGTATTTT. The chain carries TRBV4-3 and TRBJ2-3; 13 bases map to TRBD2. The CDR3 runs to 16 residues. Trimming took 5 bases from V and 6 from J; bases not matched to a gene: 8. Germline V gene lookup returns CDR1 LGHNA and CDR2 YSLEER.

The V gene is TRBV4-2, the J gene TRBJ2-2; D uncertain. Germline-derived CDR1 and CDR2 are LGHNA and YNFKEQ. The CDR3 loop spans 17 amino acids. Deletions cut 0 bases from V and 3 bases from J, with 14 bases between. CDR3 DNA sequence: TGTGCCAGCAGCCAAGATACCCCAGGCCTTTACACCGGGGAGCTGTTTTTT. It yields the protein CASSQDTPGLYTGELFF.

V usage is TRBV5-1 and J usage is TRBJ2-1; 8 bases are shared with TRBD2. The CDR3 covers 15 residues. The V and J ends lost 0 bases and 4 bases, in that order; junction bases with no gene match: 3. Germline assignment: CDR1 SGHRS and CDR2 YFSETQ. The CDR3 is CASSLGSSGYNEQFF. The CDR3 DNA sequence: TGCGCCAGCAGCTTGGGGTCTAGCGGGTACAATGAGCAGTTCTTC.

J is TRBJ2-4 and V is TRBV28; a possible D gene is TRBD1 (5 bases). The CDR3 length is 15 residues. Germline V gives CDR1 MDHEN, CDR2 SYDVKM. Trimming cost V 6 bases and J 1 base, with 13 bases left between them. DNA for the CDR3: TGTGCCAGCAGCCCAAGGGGCGATGCCAAAAACATTCAGTACTTC. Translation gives CASSPRGDAKNIQYF.

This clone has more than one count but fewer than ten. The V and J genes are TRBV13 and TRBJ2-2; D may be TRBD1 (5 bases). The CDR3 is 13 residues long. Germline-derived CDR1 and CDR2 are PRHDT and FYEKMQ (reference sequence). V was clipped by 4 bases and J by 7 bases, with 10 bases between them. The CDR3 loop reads CASSSGISGELFF. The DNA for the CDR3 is TGTGCCAGCAGCTCAGGGATTAGCGGGGAGCTGTTTTTT.

The CDR3 coding sequence is TGCGCCAGCAGCCAAAACAGGGGAACCAAAAACATTCAGTACTTC. It codes for CASSQNRGTKNIQYF. This chain links TRBV4-3 with TRBJ2-4; 7 bases fit TRBD1. The trim removed 2 bases at V and 2 bases at J, leaving 3 bases unmatched. Germline V lookup: CDR1 LGHNA, CDR2 YSLEER. The CDR3 has 15 amino acids.

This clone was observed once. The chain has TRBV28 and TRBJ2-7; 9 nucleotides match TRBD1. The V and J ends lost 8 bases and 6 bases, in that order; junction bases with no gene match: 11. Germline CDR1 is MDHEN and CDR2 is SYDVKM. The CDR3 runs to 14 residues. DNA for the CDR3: TGTGCCAGCCGCCGGGACAGGGCCAAATCCGAGCAGTACTTC. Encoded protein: CASRRDRAKSEQYF.

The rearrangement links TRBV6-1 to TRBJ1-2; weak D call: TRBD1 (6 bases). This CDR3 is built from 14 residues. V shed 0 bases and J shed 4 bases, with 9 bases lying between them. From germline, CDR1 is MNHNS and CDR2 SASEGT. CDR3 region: CASSEAMDSYGYTF. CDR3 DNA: TGTGCCAGCAGTGAAGCAATGGACAGCTATGGCTACACCTTC.

CDR3 region: CASSQEPSGAYNEQFF. The CDR3 bases are TGTGCCAGCAGCCAAGAACCTAGCGGAGCTTACAATGAGCAGTTCTTC. The J gene is TRBJ2-1, the V gene TRBV4-2; 7 nucleotides line up with TRBD2. The germline gives CDR1 LGHNA, CDR2 YNFKEQ. The CDR3 spans 16 residues. The J segment lost 4 bases and the V segment lost 0 bases, leaving 6 bases of the junction unmatched.

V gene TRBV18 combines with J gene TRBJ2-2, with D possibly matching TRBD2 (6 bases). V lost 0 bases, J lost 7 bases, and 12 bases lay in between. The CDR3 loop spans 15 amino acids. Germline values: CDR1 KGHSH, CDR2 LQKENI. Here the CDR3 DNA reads TGTGCCAGCTCACCACCGACTAGTAGCGGCGGGGAGCTGTTTTTT. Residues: CASSPPTSSGGELFF.

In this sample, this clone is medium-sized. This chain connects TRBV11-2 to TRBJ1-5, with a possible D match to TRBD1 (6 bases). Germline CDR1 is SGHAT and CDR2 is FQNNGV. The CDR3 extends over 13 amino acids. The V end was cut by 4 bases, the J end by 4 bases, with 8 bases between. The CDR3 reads CASSSDRNQPQHF. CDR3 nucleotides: TGTGCCAGCAGCTCTGACAGGAATCAGCCCCAGCATTTT. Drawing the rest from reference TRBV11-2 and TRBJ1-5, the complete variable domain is EAGVAQSPRYKIIEKRQSVAFWCNPISGHATLYWYQQILGQGPKLLIQFQNNGVVDDSQLPKDRFSAERLKGVDSTLKIQPAKLEDSAVYLCASSSDRNQPQHFGDGTRLSIL.

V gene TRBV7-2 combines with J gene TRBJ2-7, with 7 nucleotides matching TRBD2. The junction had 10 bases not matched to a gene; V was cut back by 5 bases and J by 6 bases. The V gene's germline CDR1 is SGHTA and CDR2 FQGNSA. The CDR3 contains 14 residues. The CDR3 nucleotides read TGTGCCAGCAGCGGGGGGGGGTTGTCGGGCGAGCAGTACTTC. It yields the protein CASSGGGLSGEQYF.

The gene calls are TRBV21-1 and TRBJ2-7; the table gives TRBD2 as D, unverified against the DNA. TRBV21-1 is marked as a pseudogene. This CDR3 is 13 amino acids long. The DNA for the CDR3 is TGTGCCAGCAGCAAAGCAGCGCCATACGAGCAGTACTTC. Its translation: CASSKAAPYEQYF.

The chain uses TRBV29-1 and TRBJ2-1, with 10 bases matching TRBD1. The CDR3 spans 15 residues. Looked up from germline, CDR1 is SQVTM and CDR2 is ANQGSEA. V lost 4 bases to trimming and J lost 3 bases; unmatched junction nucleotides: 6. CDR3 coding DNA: TGCAGCGTTGGCCGGACAGGGGGTTTCTACAATGAGCAGTTCTTC. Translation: CSVGRTGGFYNEQFF.

The CDR3 reads CASSQKDRENQPQHF. For the CDR3, the DNA is TGTGCCAGCAGCCAGAAGGACAGGGAAAATCAGCCCCAGCATTTT. The chain joins TRBV5-6 to TRBJ1-5; 8 bases are a match to TRBD1. V was clipped by 4 bases and J by 4 bases; unmatched bases: 7. From germline, CDR1 is SGHDT and CDR2 YYEEEE. The CDR3 has 15 residues.

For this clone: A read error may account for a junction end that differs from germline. CDR3 in amino acids: CASSSGTGGDSTGF. The CDR3 coding sequence is TGTGCCAGCAGCTCCGGGACAGGGGGCGACTCAACCGGTTTT. The chain links TRBV5-5 to TRBJ1-4; 12 bases line up with TRBD1. The CDR3 is 14 amino acids. The germline V gene has CDR1 SGHKS and CDR2 YYEKEE (reference sequence).

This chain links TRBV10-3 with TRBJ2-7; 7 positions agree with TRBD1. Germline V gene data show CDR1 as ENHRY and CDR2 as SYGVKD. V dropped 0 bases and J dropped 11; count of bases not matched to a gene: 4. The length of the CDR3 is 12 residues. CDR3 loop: CAISESSGQKYF. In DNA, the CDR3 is TGTGCCATCAGTGAGTCTTCGGGACAGAAGTACTTC.

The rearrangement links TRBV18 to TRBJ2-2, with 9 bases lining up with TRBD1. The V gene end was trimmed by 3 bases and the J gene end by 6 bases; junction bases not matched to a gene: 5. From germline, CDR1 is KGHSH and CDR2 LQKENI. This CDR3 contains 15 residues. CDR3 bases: TGTGCCAGCTCACCCGGGACAGGGAAGGCCGGGGAGCTGTTTTTT. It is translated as CASSPGTGKAGELFF.

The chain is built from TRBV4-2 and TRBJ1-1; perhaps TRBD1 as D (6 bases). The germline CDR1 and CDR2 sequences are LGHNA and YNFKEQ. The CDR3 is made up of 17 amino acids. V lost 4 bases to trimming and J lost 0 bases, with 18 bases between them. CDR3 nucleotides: TGTGCCAGCAGCCCCGCGGGGGGGGCGGGGATGAACACTGAAGCTTTCTTT. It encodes CASSPAGGAGMNTEAFF.

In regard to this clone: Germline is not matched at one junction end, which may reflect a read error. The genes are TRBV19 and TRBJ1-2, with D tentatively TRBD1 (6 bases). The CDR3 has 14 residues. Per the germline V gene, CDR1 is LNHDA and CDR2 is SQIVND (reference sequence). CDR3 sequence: CASSPQGSGYGYTF. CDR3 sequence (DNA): TGTGCCAGTAGCCCACAGGGATCCGGCTATGGCTACACCTTT.

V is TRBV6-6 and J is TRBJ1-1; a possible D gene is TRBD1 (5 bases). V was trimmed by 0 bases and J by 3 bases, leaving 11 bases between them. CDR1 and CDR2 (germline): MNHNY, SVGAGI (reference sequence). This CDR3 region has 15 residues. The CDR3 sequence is CASSYSPGGDTEAFF. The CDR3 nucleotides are TGTGCCAGCAGTTACTCTCCGGGGGGGGACACTGAAGCTTTCTTT.

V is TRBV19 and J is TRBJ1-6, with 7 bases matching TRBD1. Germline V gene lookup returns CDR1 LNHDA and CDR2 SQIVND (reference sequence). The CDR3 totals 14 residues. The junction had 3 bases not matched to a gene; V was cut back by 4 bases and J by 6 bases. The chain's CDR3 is CASSRRDSNSPLHF. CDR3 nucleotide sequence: TGTGCCAGTAGTAGAAGGGACAGTAATTCACCCCTCCACTTT.

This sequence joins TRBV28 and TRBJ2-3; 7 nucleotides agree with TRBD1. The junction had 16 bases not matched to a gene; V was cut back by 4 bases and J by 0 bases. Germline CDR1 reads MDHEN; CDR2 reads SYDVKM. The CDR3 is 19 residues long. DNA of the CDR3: TGTGCCAGCAGTTCAGAGGGACAGTTCCACACCTCTAGCACAGATACGCAGTATTTT. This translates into CASSSEGQFHTSSTDTQYF.

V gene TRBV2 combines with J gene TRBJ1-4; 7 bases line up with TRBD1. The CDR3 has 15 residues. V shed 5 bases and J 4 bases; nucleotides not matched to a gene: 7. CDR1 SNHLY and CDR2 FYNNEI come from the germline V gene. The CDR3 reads CASSRNRGGNEKLFF. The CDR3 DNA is TGTGCCAGCAGTCGAAACAGGGGCGGTAATGAAAAACTGTTTTTT.

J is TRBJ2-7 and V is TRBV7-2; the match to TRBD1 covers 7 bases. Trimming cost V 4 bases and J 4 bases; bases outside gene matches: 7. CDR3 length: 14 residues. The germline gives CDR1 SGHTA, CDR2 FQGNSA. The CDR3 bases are TGTGCCAGCAGCTCCCCCCACAGGGGTTACGAGCAGTACTTC. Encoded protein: CASSSPHRGYEQYF.

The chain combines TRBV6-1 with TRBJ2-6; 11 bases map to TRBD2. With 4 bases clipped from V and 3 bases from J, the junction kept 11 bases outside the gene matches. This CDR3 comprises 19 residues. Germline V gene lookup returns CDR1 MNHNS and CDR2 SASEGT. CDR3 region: CASSGRVLAGDFGANVLTF. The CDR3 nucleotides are TGTGCCAGCAGTGGTCGGGTACTAGCGGGAGATTTTGGGGCCAACGTCCTGACTTTC.

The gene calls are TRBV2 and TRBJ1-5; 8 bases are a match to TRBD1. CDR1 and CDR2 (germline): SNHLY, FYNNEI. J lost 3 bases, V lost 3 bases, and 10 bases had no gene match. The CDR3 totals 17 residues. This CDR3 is CASSEGGGTGYNQPQHF. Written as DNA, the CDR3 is TGTGCCAGCAGTGAGGGTGGGGGGACAGGATACAATCAGCCCCAGCATTTT.

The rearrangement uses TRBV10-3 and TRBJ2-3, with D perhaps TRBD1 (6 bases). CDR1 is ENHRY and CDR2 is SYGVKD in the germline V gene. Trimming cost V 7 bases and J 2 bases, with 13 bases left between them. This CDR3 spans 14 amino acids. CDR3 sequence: CAITDQGFTDTQYF. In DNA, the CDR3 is TGTGCCATCACCGACCAGGGGTTCACAGATACGCAGTATTTT.